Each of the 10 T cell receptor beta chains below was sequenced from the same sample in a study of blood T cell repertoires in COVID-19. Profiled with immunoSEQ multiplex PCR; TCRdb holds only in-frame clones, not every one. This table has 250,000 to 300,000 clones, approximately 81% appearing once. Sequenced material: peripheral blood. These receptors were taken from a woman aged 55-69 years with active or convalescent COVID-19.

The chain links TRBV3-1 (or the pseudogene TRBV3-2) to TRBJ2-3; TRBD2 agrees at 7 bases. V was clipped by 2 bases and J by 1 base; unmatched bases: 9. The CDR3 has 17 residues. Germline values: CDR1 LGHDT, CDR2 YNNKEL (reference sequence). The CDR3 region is CASSQLLRAGGTDTQYF. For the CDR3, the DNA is TGTGCCAGCAGCCAACTTCTTAGGGCGGGGGGCACAGATACGCAGTATTTT.

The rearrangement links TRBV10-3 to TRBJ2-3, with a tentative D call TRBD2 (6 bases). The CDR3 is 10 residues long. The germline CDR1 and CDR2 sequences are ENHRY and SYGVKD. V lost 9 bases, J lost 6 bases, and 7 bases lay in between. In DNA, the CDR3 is TGTGCCATTGGGGGGGATACGCAGTATTTT. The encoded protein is CAIGGDTQYF.

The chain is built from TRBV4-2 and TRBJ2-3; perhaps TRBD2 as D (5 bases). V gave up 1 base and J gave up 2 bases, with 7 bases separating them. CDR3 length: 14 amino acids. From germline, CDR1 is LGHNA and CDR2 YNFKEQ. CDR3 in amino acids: CASSQGLATDTQYF. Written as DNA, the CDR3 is TGTGCCAGCAGCCAAGGTCTAGCCACAGATACGCAGTATTTT.

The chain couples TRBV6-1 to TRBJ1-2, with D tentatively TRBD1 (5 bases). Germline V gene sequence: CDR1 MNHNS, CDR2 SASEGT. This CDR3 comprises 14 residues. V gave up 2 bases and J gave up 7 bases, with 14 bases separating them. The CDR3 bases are TGTGCCAGCAGTGAACTTATCGGGGACTCTGGCTACACCTTC. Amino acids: CASSELIGDSGYTF.

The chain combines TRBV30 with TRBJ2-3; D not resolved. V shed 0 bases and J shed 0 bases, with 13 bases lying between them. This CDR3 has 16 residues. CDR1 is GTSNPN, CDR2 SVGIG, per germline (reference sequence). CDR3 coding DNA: TGTGCCTGGAGTGTGAAGACTCATCCTAGCACAGATACGCAGTATTTT. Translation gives CAWSVKTHPSTDTQYF.

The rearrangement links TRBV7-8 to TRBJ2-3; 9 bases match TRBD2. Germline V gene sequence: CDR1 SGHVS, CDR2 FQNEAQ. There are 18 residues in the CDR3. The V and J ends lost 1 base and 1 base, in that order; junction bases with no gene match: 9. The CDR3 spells CASSLGFSAGGRTDTQYF. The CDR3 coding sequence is TGTGCCAGCAGCTTAGGGTTTTCCGCGGGGGGGCGCACAGATACGCAGTATTTT.

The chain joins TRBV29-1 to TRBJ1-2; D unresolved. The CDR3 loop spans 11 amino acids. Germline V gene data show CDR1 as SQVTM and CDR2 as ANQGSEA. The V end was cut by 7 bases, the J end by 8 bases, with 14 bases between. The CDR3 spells CSARGPEGYTF. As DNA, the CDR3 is TGCAGCGCCAGAGGCCCGGAAGGCTACACCTTC.

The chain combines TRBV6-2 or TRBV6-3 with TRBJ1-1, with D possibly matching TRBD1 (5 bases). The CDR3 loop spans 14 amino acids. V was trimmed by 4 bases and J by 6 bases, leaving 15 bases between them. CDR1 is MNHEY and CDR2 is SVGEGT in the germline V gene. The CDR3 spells CASSFRREEAEAFF. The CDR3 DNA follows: TGTGCCAGCAGTTTTCGCAGGGAGGAGGCTGAAGCTTTCTTT.

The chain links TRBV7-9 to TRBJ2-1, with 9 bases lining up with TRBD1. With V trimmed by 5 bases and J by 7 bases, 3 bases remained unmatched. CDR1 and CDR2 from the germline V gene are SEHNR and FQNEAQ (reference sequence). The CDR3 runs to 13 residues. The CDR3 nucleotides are TGTGCCAGCAGCCCGGGACAGGGAAATGAGCAGTTCTTC. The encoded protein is CASSPGQGNEQFF.

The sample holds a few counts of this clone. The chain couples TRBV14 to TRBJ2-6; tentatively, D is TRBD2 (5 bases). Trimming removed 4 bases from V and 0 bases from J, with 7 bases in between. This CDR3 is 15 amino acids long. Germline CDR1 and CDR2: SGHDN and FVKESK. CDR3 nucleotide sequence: TGTGCCAGCAGCCCCCGGGGCTCTGGGGCCAACGTCCTGACTTTC. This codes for CASSPRGSGANVLTF.